The 19 T cell receptor beta chains presented below share a single source sample, sequenced in a study of early T cells in non-severe SARS-CoV-2 infection. TCRdb passed the 5' RACE reads through MiXCR, listing each CDR3 protein once. Seen here are over 55,000 distinct CDR3 sequences, over 10% observed once, and the top ten hold around 2.8%. This specimen consisted of whole blood, obtained at baseline. The origin of the receptors is an adult who was a healthcare worker with PCR-confirmed SARS-CoV-2 infection or an uninfected control (not recorded which).

In its sample, this clonotype was seen once. The gene calls are TRBV4-3 and TRBJ1-1; a possible D gene is TRBD1 (5 bases). The V gene's germline CDR1 is LGHNA and CDR2 YSLEER. V was pared by 0 bases and J by 4 bases, with 12 bases between. This CDR3 has 15 amino acids. CDR3 sequence: CASSQDLGVGTEAFF. As DNA, the CDR3 is TGCGCCAGCAGCCAAGATCTGGGGGTTGGCACTGAAGCTTTCTTT.

This clonotype was detected only a few times. V gene TRBV12-3 or TRBV12-4 combines with J gene TRBJ1-4; 7 nucleotides line up with TRBD1. The CDR3 length is 14 residues. Trimming at V came to 3 bases and at J to 8 bases, leaving 6 bases not matched to a gene. The CDR3 DNA sequence: TGTGCCAGCAGTTTTGGACAGGCTAGAGAAAAACTGTTTTTT. Encoded protein: CASSFGQAREKLFF.

This clonotype has just a few counts. This rearrangement joins TRBV7-9 to TRBJ2-4, with 8 bases that match TRBD1. Germline values: CDR1 SEHNR, CDR2 FQNEAQ (reference sequence). The trim removed 5 bases at V and 5 bases at J, leaving 2 bases unmatched. The CDR3 has 13 residues. The CDR3 loop reads CASSTGQENIQYF. The CDR3, as DNA: TGTGCCAGCAGCACGGGACAGGAAAACATTCAGTACTTC.

This clonotype was observed at least ten times. This chain links TRBV20-1 with TRBJ1-4, with 11 bases fitting TRBD1. The V gene's germline CDR1 is DFQATT and CDR2 SNEGSKA (reference sequence). The trim removed 3 bases at V and 7 bases at J, leaving 7 bases unmatched. This CDR3 comprises 15 residues. CDR3: CSARDRGRFGEKLFF. For the CDR3, the DNA is TGCAGTGCTAGGGACAGGGGGCGCTTTGGTGAAAAACTGTTTTTT.

This chain uses TRBV11-2 with TRBJ2-3; the match to TRBD1 covers 8 bases. The junction had 11 bases not matched to a gene; V was cut back by 4 bases and J by 8 bases. Germline CDR1 and CDR2: SGHAT and FQNNGV. The CDR3 is 15 amino acids. As DNA, the CDR3 is TGTGCCAGCAGCTGGGGGACTGCAGGACAGGGTACGCAGTATTTT. Residues: CASSWGTAGQGTQYF.

CDR3 DNA: TGTGCCAGCAGTGGAGCGGGGGCCAACCAAGAGACCCAGTACTTC. It yields the protein CASSGAGANQETQYF. J is TRBJ2-5 and V is TRBV2, with 8 bases that match TRBD2. V shed 4 bases and J 0 bases; nucleotides not matched to a gene: 4. The germline V gene encodes CDR1 SNHLY and CDR2 FYNNEI. The CDR3 runs 15 residues.

The V call is TRBV6-2 or TRBV6-3, the J call TRBJ2-7; D is unresolved. CDR3 size: 12 residues. The germline V gene has CDR1 MNHEY and CDR2 SVGEGT. V lost 2 bases and J 3 bases, leaving 5 bases between the germline ends. CDR3 nucleotides: TGTGCCAGCAGTTACAGACGCTACGAGCAGTACTTC. It specifies CASSYRRYEQYF.

The chain's CDR3 is CAISESTRGETQYF. The CDR3 nucleotides read TGTGCCATCAGTGAGTCGACTCGGGGAGAGACCCAGTACTTC. The gene calls are TRBV10-3 and TRBJ2-5, with a possible D match to TRBD2 (5 bases). Trimming shortened V by 0 bases and J by 4 bases, and 9 bases separated the two germline ends. Germline V lookup: CDR1 ENHRY, CDR2 SYGVKD. This CDR3 is built from 14 residues.

The chain has TRBV11-2 and TRBJ2-3, with TRBD1 identical over 8 bases. V shed 6 bases and J 2 bases; nucleotides not matched to a gene: 7. Germline V gene data show CDR1 as SGHAT and CDR2 as FQNNGV. CDR3 size: 15 residues. CDR3 amino acids: CASSLRDRTTDTQYF. The CDR3 DNA follows: TGTGCCAGCAGTTTACGGGACAGGACCACAGATACGCAGTATTTT.

This clonotype occurred many times. The J gene is TRBJ1-4, the V gene TRBV7-8; no reliable D call. V shed 4 bases and J shed 7 bases, with 19 bases lying between them. This CDR3 has 16 residues. Germline lookup yields CDR1 SGHVS and CDR2 FQNEAQ. The CDR3 DNA reads as TGTGCCAGCAGCTCAGCCGGACGGGGTTGGACTGAAAAACTGTTTTTT. It translates to CASSSAGRGWTEKLFF.

There are a few counts of this clonotype. The junction departs from germline at one end; a sequencing error may be responsible. J is TRBJ2-1 and V is TRBV7-2; TRBD1 aligns across 8 bases. Per the germline V gene, CDR1 is SGHTA and CDR2 is FQGNSA. The CDR3 contains 12 residues. This CDR3 reads CASSIAGGEQFF. Written as DNA, the CDR3 is TGTGCCAGCAGCATAGCAGGGGGCGAGCAGTTCTTC.

In its sample, this clonotype was seen many times. This chain links TRBV9 with TRBJ2-3, with unresolved D. Trimming pared 0 bases from V and 11 bases from J, leaving 10 bases between. The CDR3 consists of 12 residues. The germline gives CDR1 SGDLS, CDR2 YYNGEE. CDR3 sequence: CASSVEGPRQYF. The CDR3 DNA reads TGTGCCAGCAGCGTAGAGGGCCCGCGGCAGTATTTT.

In this sample, this clonotype turned up many times. This sequence joins TRBV11-2 and TRBJ1-2; no reliable D call. Trimming removed 1 base from V and 3 bases from J, with 6 bases in between. The CDR3 is 13 residues long. The germline V gene encodes CDR1 SGHAT and CDR2 FQNNGV. CDR3: CASSLGRDYGYTF. The CDR3 DNA follows: TGTGCCAGCAGCTTAGGACGGGACTATGGCTACACCTTC.

This clonotype was found many times. The chain has TRBV6-2 or TRBV6-3 and TRBJ2-1, with TRBD2 matching 8 bases. Unmatched junction bases numbered 5, after V lost 5 bases and J lost 8 bases. CDR3 length equals 13 residues. Germline assignment: CDR1 MNHEY and CDR2 SVGEGT. The CDR3 spells CASSTGLAYEQFF. The CDR3 region has the DNA TGTGCCAGCAGTACCGGACTAGCCTATGAGCAGTTCTTC.

The chain employs TRBV12-3 or TRBV12-4 and TRBJ2-7; D is perhaps TRBD1 (5 bases). V lost 1 base and J 1 base, leaving 11 bases between the germline ends. CDR3 length: 15 amino acids. This chain's CDR3 is CASSLVSTVSYEQYF. CDR3 in DNA: TGTGCCAGCAGTTTAGTGTCGACAGTTTCCTACGAGCAGTACTTC.

DNA for the CDR3: TGCGCCAGCAGTTCTTCTTGGGCCGGCTACGAGCAGTACTTC. Translation gives CASSSSWAGYEQYF. V usage is TRBV5-1 and J usage is TRBJ2-7, with no clear D. The germline gives CDR1 SGHRS, CDR2 YFSETQ. Trimming shortened V by 5 bases and J by 3 bases, and 15 bases separated the two germline ends. The CDR3 totals 14 residues.

The genes are TRBV7-8 and TRBJ2-7; D gene ambiguous. Trimming took 4 bases from V and 0 from J, leaving 19 bases between them. This CDR3 comprises 17 residues. Germline V gene sequence: CDR1 SGHVS, CDR2 FQNEAQ. The CDR3 DNA follows: TGTGCCAGCAGCTCGCCCTCGGACGGATTCAACTCCTACGAGCAGTACTTC. This sequence encodes CASSSPSDGFNSYEQYF.

The V call is TRBV5-1, the J call TRBJ2-5; possible D gene TRBD2, 7 bases. This CDR3 has 15 residues. The V end was cut by 0 bases, the J end by 2 bases, with 11 bases between. Germline V lookup: CDR1 SGHRS, CDR2 YFSETQ. This CDR3 is CASSLEGRGQETQYF. For the CDR3, the DNA is TGCGCCAGCAGCTTGGAAGGGAGGGGGCAAGAGACCCAGTACTTC.

The chain uses TRBV27 and TRBJ2-1; unclear D gene. Germline CDR1 MNHEY, CDR2 SMNVEV (reference sequence). CDR3 length: 17 amino acids. Deletions cut 4 bases from V and 0 bases from J, with 16 bases between. The CDR3 region has the DNA TGTGCCAGCAGTTCATCCCCCGGCCGTAGCTCCTACAATGAGCAGTTCTTC. This translates into CASSSSPGRSSYNEQFF.